This T cell receptor beta chain was captured by sequencing in a study of blood T cell repertoires in COVID-19. About the study: Donors in the United States, Italy and Spain gave samples during acute or convalescent COVID-19.

Under the authors' procedure: Amplified reference gene primers provided the basis for estimating nucleated cell counts. Libraries were prepared by immunoSEQ multiplex PCR; TCRdb keeps only in-frame clonotypes and omits some of them. V, J and clone size derive from that table, while D and trimming were established from the DNA sequence. The table has some 290,000 clones, 75% to 90% seen once. V lost 6 bases to trimming and J lost 5 bases; unmatched junction nucleotides: 5. Germline CDR1 and CDR2: SGHVS and FNYEAQ. The CDR3 loop spans 14 amino acids. The sequencing sample was made of peripheral blood. This TCR was recovered from a man aged 55-75 years who had recovered from COVID-19. The rearrangement joins TRBV7-6 to TRBJ1-4, with TRBD1 identical over 8 bases. CDR3 sequence: CASSAQGANEKLFF. Here the CDR3 DNA reads TGTGCCAGCAGTGCCCAGGGGGCGAATGAAAAACTGTTTTTT.